Sequencing of this T cell receptor (beta chain) was carried out in a study of T cell responses to AZD1222 COVID-19 vaccine. As for the study in general: Second-dose intervals near 4 or 12 weeks were combined.

General observations from the study: CD4 TCRs linked to vaccination spanned spike, dominating at 160-218 and 743-854. No repertoire was sampled before or during the peak T cell response, only after it.

Generated by immunoSEQ multiplex PCR, the TCRdb table keeps only in-frame clones and is missing some. The sample lists about 120,000 clones, 88% occurring once. Points on this clone: Its specificity is not known.

The CDR3 spans 16 residues. The germline CDR1 and CDR2 sequences are MNHEY and SVGAGI. Trimming shortened V by 2 bases and J by 1 base, and 14 bases separated the two germline ends. The clonotype originates from an adult in good health. The genes are TRBV6-5 and TRBJ1-1; a weak D match, TRBD1 (6 bases). The sequences come from peripheral blood, collected on day 0 of AZD1222 vaccination. The CDR3 loop is CASSYTYREENTEAFF. CDR3 nucleotide sequence: TGTGCCAGCAGTTACACCTACAGGGAGGAGAACACTGAAGCTTTCTTT.